This TCR beta chain was observed in a study of cytomegalovirus exposure and HLA in healthy donors. At the level of the study: Earlier, 90 million to 140 million unique TCR beta sequences were recovered from around 180 million T cells by an analysis. Findings and limits, study-wide: Rare TCR sequences dominated, though some public TCRs recurred in many donors. Investigators reported under 200 TCR beta chains as tied to cytomegalovirus. In a later analysis, parvovirus B19, influenza, CMV and Epstein-Barr virus appeared linked to several top co-occurrence clusters.

The trim removed 6 bases at V and 5 bases at J, leaving 9 bases unmatched. The CDR3 loop spans 16 amino acids. Per the germline V gene, CDR1 is LGHNA and CDR2 is YNFKEQ. PCR primers comprised 60 Vbeta and 13 Jbeta primers. Clones were read by immunoSEQ multiplex PCR, and TCRdb kept only the in-frame ones, dropping some. The table shows fewer than 80,000 clones, with less than 80% occurring only once. This clone was seen a few times. The antigen remains undetermined. The chain couples TRBV4-2 to TRBJ2-2; TRBD2 matches at 10 bases. This clonotype was sampled from a man aged 25-45 years in good health and CMV-seronegative. Input material: PBMCs. CDR3 bases: TGTGCCAGCAGTACGGGAGCGGGGGGGCCTACCGGGGAGCTGTTTTTT. Protein sequence: CASSTGAGGPTGELFF.